The TCR beta chain described here comes from a study of T cells after posttransplantation cyclophosphamide. Per germline, CDR1 SGHRS and CDR2 YFSETQ. This CDR3 is 16 amino acids long. Trimming took 0 bases from V and 2 from J, leaving 12 bases between them. The naive gate required viable CD3+CD4+ or CD3+CD8+ cells with CCR7+CD45RA+CD45RO-CD95-CD27+CD28+ phenotype. General observations from the study: TRB overlap between skin or GI tissue T cells and blood was limited.

Worth noting for this clone: The antigen remains unidentified.

Clones were read by immunoSEQ multiplex PCR, and TCRdb kept only the in-frame ones, dropping some. The sample consists of roughly 30,000 clones, 90% to 95% of them appearing once. This sequence joins TRBV5-1 and TRBJ1-3, with a tentative D call TRBD1 (5 bases). The sample taken for sequencing was naive CD4+ T cells sorted from PBMCs. The sequence derives from an older woman in good health, CMV-negative, and a related stem cell transplant donor. The CDR3 DNA follows: TGCGCCAGCAGCTTGGGGGGGGAGAAAACTGGAAACACCATATATTTT. Protein sequence: CASSLGGEKTGNTIYF.